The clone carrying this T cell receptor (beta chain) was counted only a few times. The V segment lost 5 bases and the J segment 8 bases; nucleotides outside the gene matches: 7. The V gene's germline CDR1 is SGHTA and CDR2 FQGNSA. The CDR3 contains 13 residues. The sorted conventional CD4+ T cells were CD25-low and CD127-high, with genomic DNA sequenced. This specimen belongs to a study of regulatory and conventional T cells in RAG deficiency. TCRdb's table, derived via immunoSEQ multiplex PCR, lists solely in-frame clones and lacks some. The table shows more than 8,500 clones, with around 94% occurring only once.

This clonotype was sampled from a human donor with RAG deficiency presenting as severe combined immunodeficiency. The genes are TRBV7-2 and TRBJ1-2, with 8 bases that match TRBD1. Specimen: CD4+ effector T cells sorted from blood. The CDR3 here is CASSARDRSGYTF. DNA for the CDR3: TGTGCCAGCAGCGCCCGGGACAGGTCCGGCTACACCTTC.